The source of this T cell receptor beta chain is a study of PD-1 blockade in classical Hodgkin lymphoma. There was relapse after autologous stem cell transplantation in every patient, and there was variation in brentuximab vedotin exposure. Study-wide results and caveats: Complete responders' baseline diversity resembled that of newly diagnosed patients. Those patients who began receiving nivolumab less than 1 year after ASCT had lower diversity, and they were excluded.

For this clone: Its antigen is unknown.

Trimming removed 5 bases at V and 6 bases at J, with 13 bases between. This CDR3 region has 14 residues. The germline CDR1 and CDR2 sequences are SGHNT and YENEEA. Sequencing used immunoSEQ multiplex PCR; TCRdb keeps in-frame clones, though not all of them. This table holds about 10,000 clones, roughly three quarters found once. Specimen: peripheral blood mononuclear cells (PBMCs), collected at baseline. The source is a human donor with classical Hodgkin lymphoma. This sequence joins TRBV11-3 and TRBJ2-2; no definite D call. The CDR3 DNA follows: TGTGCCAGCAGCCCGGGTATTGTCCCCGGGGAGCTGTTTTTT. It is translated as CASSPGIVPGELFF.